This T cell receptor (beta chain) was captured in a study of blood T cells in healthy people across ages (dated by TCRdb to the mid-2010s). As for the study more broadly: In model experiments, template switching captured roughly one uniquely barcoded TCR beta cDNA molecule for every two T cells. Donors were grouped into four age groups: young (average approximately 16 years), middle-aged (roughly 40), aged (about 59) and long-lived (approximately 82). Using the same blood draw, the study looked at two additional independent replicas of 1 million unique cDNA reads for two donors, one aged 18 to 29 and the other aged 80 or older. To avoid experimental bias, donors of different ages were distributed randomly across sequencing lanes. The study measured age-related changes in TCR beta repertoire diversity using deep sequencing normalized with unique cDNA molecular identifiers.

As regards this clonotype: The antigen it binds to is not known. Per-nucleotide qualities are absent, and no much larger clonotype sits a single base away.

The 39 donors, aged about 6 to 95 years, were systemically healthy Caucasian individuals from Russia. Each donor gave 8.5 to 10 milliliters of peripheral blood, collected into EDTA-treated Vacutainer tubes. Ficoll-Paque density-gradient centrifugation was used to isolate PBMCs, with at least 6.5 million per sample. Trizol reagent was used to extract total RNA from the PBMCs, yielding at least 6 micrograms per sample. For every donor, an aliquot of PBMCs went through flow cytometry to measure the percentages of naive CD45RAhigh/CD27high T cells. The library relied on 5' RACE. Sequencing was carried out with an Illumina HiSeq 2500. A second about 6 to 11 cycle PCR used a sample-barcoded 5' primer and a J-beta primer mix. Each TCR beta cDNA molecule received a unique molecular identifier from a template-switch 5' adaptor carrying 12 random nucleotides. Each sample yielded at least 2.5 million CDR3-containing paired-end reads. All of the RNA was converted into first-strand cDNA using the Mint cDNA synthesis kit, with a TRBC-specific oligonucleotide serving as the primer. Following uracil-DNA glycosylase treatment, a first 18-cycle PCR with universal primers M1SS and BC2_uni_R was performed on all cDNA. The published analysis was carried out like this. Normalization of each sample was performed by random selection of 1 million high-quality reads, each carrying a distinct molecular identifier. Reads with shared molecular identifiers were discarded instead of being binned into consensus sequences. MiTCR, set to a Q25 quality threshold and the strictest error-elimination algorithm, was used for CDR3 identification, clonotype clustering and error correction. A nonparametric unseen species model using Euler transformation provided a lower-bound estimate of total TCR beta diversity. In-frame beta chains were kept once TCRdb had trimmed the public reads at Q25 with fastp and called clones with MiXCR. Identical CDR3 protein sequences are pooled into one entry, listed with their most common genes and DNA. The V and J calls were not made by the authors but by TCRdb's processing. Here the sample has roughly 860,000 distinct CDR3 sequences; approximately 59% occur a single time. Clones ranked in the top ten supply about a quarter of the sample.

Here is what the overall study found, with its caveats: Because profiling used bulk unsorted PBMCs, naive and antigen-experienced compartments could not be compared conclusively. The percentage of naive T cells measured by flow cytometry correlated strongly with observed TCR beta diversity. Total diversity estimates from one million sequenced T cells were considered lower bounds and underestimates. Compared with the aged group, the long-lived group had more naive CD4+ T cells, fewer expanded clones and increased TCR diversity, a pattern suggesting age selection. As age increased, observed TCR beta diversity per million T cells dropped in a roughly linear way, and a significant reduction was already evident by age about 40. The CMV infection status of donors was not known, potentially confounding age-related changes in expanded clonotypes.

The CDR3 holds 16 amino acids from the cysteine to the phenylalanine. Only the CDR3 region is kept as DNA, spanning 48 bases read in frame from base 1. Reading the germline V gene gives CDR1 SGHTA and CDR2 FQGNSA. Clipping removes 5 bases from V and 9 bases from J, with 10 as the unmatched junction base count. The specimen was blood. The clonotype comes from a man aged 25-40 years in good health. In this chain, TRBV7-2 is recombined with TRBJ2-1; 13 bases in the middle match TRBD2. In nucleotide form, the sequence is TGTGCCAGCAGCACACGGACTAGCGGGGGAAATGCTGAGCAGTTCTTC. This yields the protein CASSTRTSGGNAEQFF.